This is a list of T cell receptor beta chains from one sample in a study of technical replicates of blood from a handful of donors. The data were produced by immunoSEQ multiplex PCR, yet TCRdb's version contains in-frame clones alone and is incomplete. Of about 79,000 clones detected, 85% to 95% appear once; the ten largest clones hold roughly 0.26%. Material: T cells isolated from PBMCs. All receptors come from a human donor in good health. CDR3s include the opening cysteine and the closing phenylalanine or tryptophan. D genes are given only for firm matches. Some rows mark clone size as missing; the rest say once, few, many or name a class of expanded clone.

>once|TRBV28|TRBJ1-2|14|TRBD1
TGTGCCAGCAGAGGGACAGGGGAGATCTATGGCTACACCTTC
CASRGTGEIYGYTF
>NA|TRBV2|TRBJ2-6|16|TRBD2
TGTGCCAGCAGTGAGCGGGGGGCGGCTGGGGCCAACGTCCTGACTTTC
CASSERGAAGANVLTF
>NA|TRBV12-5|TRBJ2-2|17|TRBD1
TGTGCTAGTGGTTTGGTACGGACAGGGCAGAACACCGGGGAGCTGTTTTTT
CASGLVRTGQNTGELFF
>NA|TRBV11-3|TRBJ2-5|16|NA
TGTGCCAGCAGCCAACGGAACCTCAGGGGCCAAGAGACCCAGTACTTC
CASSQRNLRGQETQYF
>NA|TRBV7-9|TRBJ2-7|14|TRBD2
TGTGCCAGCAGCTCTCTCTCTAGCGGCTACGAGCAGTACTTC
CASSSLSSGYEQYF
>NA|TRBV11-2|TRBJ2-7|15|TRBD2
TGTGCCAGCAGCTTTACGCTAGCGGGGACCTACGAGCAGTACTTC
CASSFTLAGTYEQYF
>NA|TRBV28|TRBJ1-4|15|TRBD1
TGTGCCAGCAGCTCGGGACAGGGATTACATGAAAAACTGTTTTTT
CASSSGQGLHEKLFF
>NA|TRBV19|TRBJ2-7|12|NA
TGTGCCAGTACTAATGTAACCTACGAGCAGTACTTC
CASTNVTYEQYF
>NA|TRBV2|TRBJ1-2|14|TRBD1
TGTGCCAGCAGTACCGGGACAGGGACCTATGGCTACACCTTC
CASSTGTGTYGYTF
>once|TRBV29-1|TRBJ1-2|15|NA
TGCAGCGTTGATACCTTGATGGGCAGGGTGTATGGCTACACCTTC
CSVDTLMGRVYGYTF
>few|TRBV19|TRBJ1-1|13|NA
TGTGCCAGTAGTTTTTACTCGAACACTGAAGCTTTCTTT
CASSFYSNTEAFF
>NA|TRBV19|TRBJ1-2|15|TRBD1
TGTGCCAGTAACAAACCGACAGGGGATCCCTATGGCTACACCTTC
CASNKPTGDPYGYTF
>NA|TRBV4-1|TRBJ1-1|15|NA
TGCGCCAGCAGCCAAGAAGTCATCGGGTCCCGTGAAGCTTTCTTT
CASSQEVIGSREAFF
>NA|TRBV6-1|TRBJ1-1|13|NA
TGTGCCAGCAGTCCGGACTTGTACAGCGAAGCTTTCTTT
CASSPDLYSEAFF
>NA|TRBV7-6|TRBJ2-7|16|NA
TGTGCCAGCAGCTCAGGAGCGGGACACAGCTCCTACGAGCAGTACTTC
CASSSGAGHSSYEQYF
>NA|TRBV18|TRBJ2-1|15|TRBD1
TGTGCCAGCTCGACAGGGGTAAGCTCCTACAATGAGCAGTTCTTC
CASSTGVSSYNEQFF
>NA|TRBV27|TRBJ1-5|15|TRBD1
TGTGCCAGCAGTATGCGGCAGGGGGTTATTCAGCCCCAGCATTTT
CASSMRQGVIQPQHF
>NA|TRBV4-1|TRBJ1-5|17|TRBD1
TGCGCCAGCAGCCAAGCCTGGGGGGGACAGGAGAATCAGCCCCAGCATTTT
CASSQAWGGQENQPQHF
>NA|TRBV28|TRBJ2-7|14|TRBD2
TGTGCCAGCAGTTTATTGAGCGGGACGGACGAGCAGTACTTC
CASSLLSGTDEQYF
>NA|TRBV6-6|TRBJ1-2|13|NA
TGTGCCAGCAGTTACACCGCCGAGCGTGGCTACACCTTC
CASSYTAERGYTF
>NA|TRBV27|TRBJ1-1|16|TRBD1
TGTGCCAGCAGTTTGTCGAATACCGGGACAGGCACTGAAGCTTTCTTT
CASSLSNTGTGTEAFF
>NA|TRBV6-4|TRBJ2-1|16|TRBD2
TGTGCCAGCAGTGACTCGGGACTAGCGGATTACAATGAGCAGTTCTTC
CASSDSGLADYNEQFF
>NA|TRBV29-1|TRBJ2-1|14|TRBD2
TGCACCTATAGCGGGGACGCGGGGTACAATGAGCAGTTCTTC
CTYSGDAGYNEQFF
>NA|TRBV27|TRBJ2-2|14|NA
TGTGCCAGCAGTCTCACTCGAAGCACCGGGGAGCTGTTTTTT
CASSLTRSTGELFF
>NA|TRBV11-3|TRBJ2-3|11|NA
TGTGCCAGCAGCTCGACAGATACGCAGTATTTT
CASSSTDTQYF
>NA|TRBV27|TRBJ2-1|14|NA
TGTGCCAGCAAGGTCCCGGGAGCCTACAATGAGCAGTTCTTC
CASKVPGAYNEQFF